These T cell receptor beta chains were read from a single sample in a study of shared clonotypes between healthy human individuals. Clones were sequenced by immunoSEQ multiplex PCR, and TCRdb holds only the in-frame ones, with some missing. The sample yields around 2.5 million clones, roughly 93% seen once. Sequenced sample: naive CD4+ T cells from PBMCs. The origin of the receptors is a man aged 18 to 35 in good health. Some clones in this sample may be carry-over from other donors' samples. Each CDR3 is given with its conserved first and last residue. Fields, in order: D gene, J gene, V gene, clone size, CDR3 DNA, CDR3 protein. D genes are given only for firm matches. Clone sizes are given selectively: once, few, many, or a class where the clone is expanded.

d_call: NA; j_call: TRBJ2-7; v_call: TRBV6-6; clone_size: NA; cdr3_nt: TGTGCCAGCAGTTACTCTAAGGGTTCCTACGAGCAGTACTTC; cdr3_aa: CASSYSKGSYEQYF
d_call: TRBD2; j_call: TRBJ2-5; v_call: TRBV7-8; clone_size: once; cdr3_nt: TGTGCCAGCAGCCAAGGGACTAGCGCCGGCCAGTACTTC; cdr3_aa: CASSQGTSAGQYF
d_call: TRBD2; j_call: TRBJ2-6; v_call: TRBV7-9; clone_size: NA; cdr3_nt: TGTGCCAGCAGCTTAGGGGTAGCGGGAGCTGGGGCCAACGTCCTGACTTTC; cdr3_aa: CASSLGVAGAGANVLTF
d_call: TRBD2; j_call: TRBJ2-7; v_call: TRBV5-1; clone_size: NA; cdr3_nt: TGCGCCAGCAGCTTGGCCTCAAATAGCGGGAACTACGAGCAGTACTTC; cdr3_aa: CASSLASNSGNYEQYF
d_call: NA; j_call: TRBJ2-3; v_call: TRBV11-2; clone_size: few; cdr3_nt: TGTGCCAGCAGCTTAGATAGGGTGGCAGATACGCAGTATTTT; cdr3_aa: CASSLDRVADTQYF
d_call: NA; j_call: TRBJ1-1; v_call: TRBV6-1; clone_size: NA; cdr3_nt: TGTGCCAGCAGTAAAAGGGACTTGAACACTGAAGCTTTCTTT; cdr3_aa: CASSKRDLNTEAFF
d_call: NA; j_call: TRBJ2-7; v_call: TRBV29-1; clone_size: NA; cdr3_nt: TGCAGCGTTGATCTCCCGAAGGGCTCCTACGAGCAGTACTTC; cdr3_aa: CSVDLPKGSYEQYF
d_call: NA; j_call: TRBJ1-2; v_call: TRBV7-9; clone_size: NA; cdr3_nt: TGTGCCAGCAGCTTCTGGGCTAACTATGGCTACACCTTC; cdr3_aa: CASSFWANYGYTF
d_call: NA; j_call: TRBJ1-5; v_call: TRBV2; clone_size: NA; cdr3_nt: TGTGCCAGCAGTGAAAGCGGCCGCAATCAGCCCCAGCATTTT; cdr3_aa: CASSESGRNQPQHF
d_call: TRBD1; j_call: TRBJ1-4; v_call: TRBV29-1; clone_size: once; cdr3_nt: TGCAGCGTCCTAAGAGGAGGGGGCAGTGAAAAACTGTTTTTT; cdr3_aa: CSVLRGGGSEKLFF
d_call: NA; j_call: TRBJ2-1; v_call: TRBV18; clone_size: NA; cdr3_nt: TGTGCCAGCTCACCACCGAATAATGAGCAGTTCTTC; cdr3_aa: CASSPPNNEQFF
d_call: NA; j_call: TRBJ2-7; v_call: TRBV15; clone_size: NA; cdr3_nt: TGTGCCACCAGCGTGAGCAGGGATCTCTACGAGCAGTACTTC; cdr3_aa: CATSVSRDLYEQYF
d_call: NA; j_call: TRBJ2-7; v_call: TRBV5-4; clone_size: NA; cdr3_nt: TGTGCCAGCAGCCTTCTATACACCGGGACCTACGAGCAGTACTTC; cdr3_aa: CASSLLYTGTYEQYF
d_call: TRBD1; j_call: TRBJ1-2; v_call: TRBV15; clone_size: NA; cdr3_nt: TGTGCCACCAGCAGAGATCTCGGGGGACAGGAGGCTTTC; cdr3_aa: CATSRDLGGQEAF
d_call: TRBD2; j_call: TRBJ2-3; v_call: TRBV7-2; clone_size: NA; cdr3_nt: TGTGCCAGCAGCTTAGGACTAGCGGGAGTTGGGGGGGCAGATACGCAGTATTTT; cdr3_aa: CASSLGLAGVGGADTQYF
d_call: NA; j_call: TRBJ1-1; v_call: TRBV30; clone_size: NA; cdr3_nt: TGTGCCTGGAGTGTACCCTCCGGGACGGCTTTCTTT; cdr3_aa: CAWSVPSGTAFF
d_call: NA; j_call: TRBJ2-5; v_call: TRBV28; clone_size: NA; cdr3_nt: TGTGCCAGCAGTTTCGGGGAAGAGACCCAGTACTTC; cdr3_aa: CASSFGEETQYF
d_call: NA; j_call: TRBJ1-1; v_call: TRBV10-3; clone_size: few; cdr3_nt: TGTGCCATCAGGACAGATCTGAACACTGAAGCTTTCTTT; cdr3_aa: CAIRTDLNTEAFF
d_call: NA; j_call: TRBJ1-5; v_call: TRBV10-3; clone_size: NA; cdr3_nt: TGTGCCATCAGTGACCCACCTAATCAGCCCCAGCATTTT; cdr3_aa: CAISDPPNQPQHF
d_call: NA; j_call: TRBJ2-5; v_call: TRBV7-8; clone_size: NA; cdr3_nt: TGTGCCAGCAGCCCTACCCACGATCGCAGGGAGACCCAGTACTTC; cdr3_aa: CASSPTHDRRETQYF
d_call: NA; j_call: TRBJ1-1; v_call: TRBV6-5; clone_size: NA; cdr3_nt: TGTGCCGTACAGGGGAACACTGAAGCTTTCTTT; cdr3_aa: CAVQGNTEAFF
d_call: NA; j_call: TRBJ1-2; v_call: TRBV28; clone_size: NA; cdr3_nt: TGTGCCAGCAGTCCCCCTGCAGTCGACTATGGCTACACCTTC; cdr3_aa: CASSPPAVDYGYTF
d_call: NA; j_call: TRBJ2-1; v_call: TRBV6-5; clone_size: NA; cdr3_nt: TGTGCCAGCAGTTCAGATAATTTGGCGGGCGGCAATGAGCAGTTCTTC; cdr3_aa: CASSSDNLAGGNEQFF
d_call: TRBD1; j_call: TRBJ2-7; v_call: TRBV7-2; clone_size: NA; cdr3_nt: TGTGCCAGCAGCAGAGGACAGGGAAAATCCTACGAGCAGTACTTC; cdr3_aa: CASSRGQGKSYEQYF
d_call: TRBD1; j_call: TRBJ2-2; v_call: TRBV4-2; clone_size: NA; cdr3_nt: TGTGCCAGCAGCCAGGCGGACAGGGACACCGGGGAGCTGTTTTTT; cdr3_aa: CASSQADRDTGELFF
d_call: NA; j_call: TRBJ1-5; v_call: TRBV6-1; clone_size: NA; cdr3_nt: TGTGCCAGCATGTCGCTTCTAGGGCAGCCCCAGCATTTT; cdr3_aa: CASMSLLGQPQHF
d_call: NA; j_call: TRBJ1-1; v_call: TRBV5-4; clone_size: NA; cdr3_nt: TGTGCCAGCAGCGTGGGATCCGGGGTAATGAACACTGAAGCTTTCTTT; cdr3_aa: CASSVGSGVMNTEAFF
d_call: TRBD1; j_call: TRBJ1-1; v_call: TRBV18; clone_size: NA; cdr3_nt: TGTGCCAGCTCACCCTCGGCAGGGGGGGACACTGAAGCTTTCTTT; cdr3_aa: CASSPSAGGDTEAFF
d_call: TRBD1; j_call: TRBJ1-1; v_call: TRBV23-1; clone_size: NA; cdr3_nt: TGCGCCAGCAGTCAATCGGTGCAGGGGGACACTGAAGCTTTCTTT; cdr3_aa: CASSQSVQGDTEAFF
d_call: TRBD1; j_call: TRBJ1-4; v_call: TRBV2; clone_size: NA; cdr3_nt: TGTGCCAGCATCGACAGGGGATGGAGTGAAAAACTGTTTTTT; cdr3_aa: CASIDRGWSEKLFF
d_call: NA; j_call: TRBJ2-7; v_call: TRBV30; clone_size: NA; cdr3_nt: TGTGCCTGGAGTCCTGGATACTCGAAAGCATACGAGCAGTACTTC; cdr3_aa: CAWSPGYSKAYEQYF
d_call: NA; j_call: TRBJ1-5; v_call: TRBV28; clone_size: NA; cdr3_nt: TGTGCCAGCAGGGATTATAGCAATCAGCCCCAGCATTTT; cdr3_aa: CASRDYSNQPQHF
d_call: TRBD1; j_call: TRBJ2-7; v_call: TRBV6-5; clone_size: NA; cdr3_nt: TGTGCCAGCAGCCCCACGGGGCAGGGGGTGGGCGAGCAGTACTTC; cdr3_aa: CASSPTGQGVGEQYF
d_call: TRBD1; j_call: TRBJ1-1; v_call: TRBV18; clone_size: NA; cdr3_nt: TGTGCCAGCTCACCCAGGCAGGGGGCCGGTGAAGCTTTCTTT; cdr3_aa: CASSPRQGAGEAFF
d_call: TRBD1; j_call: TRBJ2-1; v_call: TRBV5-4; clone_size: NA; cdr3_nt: TGTGCCAGCAGCTTGGGGGACAGGGGCTTGGTTAGCGGATACAATGAGCAGTTCTTC; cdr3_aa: CASSLGDRGLVSGYNEQFF
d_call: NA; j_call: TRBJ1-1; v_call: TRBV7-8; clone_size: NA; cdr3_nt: TGTGCCAGCAGCTTAGAGGCCAGGGATACGAACACTGAAGCTTTCTTT; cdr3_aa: CASSLEARDTNTEAFF
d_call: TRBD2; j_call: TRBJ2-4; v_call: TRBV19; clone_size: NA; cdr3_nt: TGTGCCAGCGCCTTTTTAGCGGGACGAAACATTCAGTACTTC; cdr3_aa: CASAFLAGRNIQYF
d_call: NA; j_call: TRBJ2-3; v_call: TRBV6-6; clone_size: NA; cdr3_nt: TGTGCCAGCAGTCCGCGTGCAGATACGCAGTATTTT; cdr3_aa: CASSPRADTQYF
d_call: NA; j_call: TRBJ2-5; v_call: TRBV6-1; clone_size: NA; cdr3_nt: TGTGCCAGCAGTGAAATCAGGGTGGAGACCCAGTACTTC; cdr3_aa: CASSEIRVETQYF
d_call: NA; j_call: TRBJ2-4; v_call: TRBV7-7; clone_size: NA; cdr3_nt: TGTGCCAGCAGCTGTTTCGTTCCCGGGCGGGACATTCAGTACTTC; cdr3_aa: CASSCFVPGRDIQYF
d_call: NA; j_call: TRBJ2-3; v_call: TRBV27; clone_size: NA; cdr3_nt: TGTGCCAGCAGTCCATGGGGGGTTGGCGCAGATACGCAGTATTTT; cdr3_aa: CASSPWGVGADTQYF
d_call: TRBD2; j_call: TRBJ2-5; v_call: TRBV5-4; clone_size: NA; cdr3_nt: TGTGCCAGCAGCCCGAAAGCGGGAGTGTCTGAGACCCAGTACTTC; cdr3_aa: CASSPKAGVSETQYF